These 31 T cell receptor beta chains were all obtained from the same sample, sequenced in a study of cytomegalovirus exposure and HLA in healthy donors. The PCR ran on 60 Vbeta and 13 Jbeta primers. Repertoires were generated with immunoSEQ multiplex PCR, while TCRdb's copy carries only in-frame clones and drops some. There are about 160,000 clones in the sample; approximately 70% occur only once, and approximately 7.1% lies in the top ten. The source material was PBMCs. Every receptor here comes from a man in his forties in good health and CMV-seropositive.

The chain recombines TRBV6-5 with TRBJ2-5; D is perhaps TRBD1 (6 bases). The CDR3 has 14 residues. Germline-derived CDR1 and CDR2 are MNHEY and SVGAGI. V lost 2 bases to trimming and J lost 2 bases, with 9 bases between them. CDR3 amino acids: CASSYGTLQETQYF. CDR3 nucleotides: TGTGCCAGCAGTTACGGGACACTTCAAGAGACCCAGTACTTC.

The rearrangement joins TRBV7-3 to TRBJ2-3, with unresolved D. CDR3 size: 16 residues. The ends were cut back, 2 bases at V and 1 base at J, with 13 bases in the middle. Germline CDR1 and CDR2: SGHTA and FQGTGA. The CDR3 region is CASSLGPERGTDTQYF. In DNA, the CDR3 is TGTGCCAGCAGCTTAGGTCCAGAACGGGGCACAGATACGCAGTATTTT.

The chain employs TRBV7-8 and TRBJ1-1; D not resolved. V was shortened by 5 bases and J by 7 bases, with 17 bases between the two germline ends. CDR1 and CDR2 (germline): SGHVS, FQNEAQ. This CDR3 has 14 amino acids. The CDR3 sequence is CASSPAARVSEAFF. For the CDR3, the DNA is TGTGCCAGCAGCCCGGCGGCGAGGGTGAGTGAAGCTTTCTTT.

This clone came up once. CDR3 bases: TGCGCCAGCAGCTTGACACAGGGGAAGGAGACCCAGTACTTC. Protein sequence: CASSLTQGKETQYF. The chain is built from TRBV5-1 and TRBJ2-5; 7 positions agree with TRBD1. The germline V gene encodes CDR1 SGHRS and CDR2 YFSETQ. The CDR3 extends over 14 amino acids. The V segment lost 1 base and the J segment 5 bases; nucleotides outside the gene matches: 5.

This clone was picked up one time. This sequence joins TRBV25-1 and TRBJ2-3; D uncertain. This CDR3 is 12 amino acids long. The V and J ends lost 4 bases and 4 bases respectively, with 6 bases between them. From germline, CDR1 is MGHDK and CDR2 SYGVNS. In DNA form, the CDR3 reads TGTGCCAGCAGTGTCGGGTCAGATACGCAGTATTTT. Its protein product is CASSVGSDTQYF.

The chain employs TRBV6-5 and TRBJ2-1, with 10 positions matching TRBD1. This CDR3 has 14 amino acids. Germline CDR1 is MNHEY and CDR2 is SVGAGI. V trimming: 9 bases; J trimming: 7 bases; junction bases outside the gene matches: 9. The CDR3 loop reads CASGGGTGVNEQFF. For the CDR3, the DNA is TGTGCCAGTGGGGGCGGGACAGGGGTTAATGAGCAGTTCTTC.

The chain employs TRBV13 and TRBJ1-1, with D maybe TRBD1 (5 bases). This CDR3 has 13 amino acids. From germline, CDR1 is PRHDT and CDR2 FYEKMQ (reference sequence). The V end was cut by 6 bases, the J end by 0 bases, with 8 bases between. The CDR3: CASREGLNTEAFF. In nucleotides, the CDR3 is TGTGCCAGCAGGGAGGGGTTGAACACTGAAGCTTTCTTT.

The rearrangement uses TRBV4-1 and TRBJ2-7; 8 positions match TRBD1. CDR1 and CDR2 (germline): MGHRA, YSYEKL. This CDR3 spans 16 amino acids. V gave up 1 base and J gave up 3 bases; unmatched junction bases: 8. The CDR3 reads CASSQADRGVGYEQYF. The CDR3 nucleotides read TGCGCCAGCAGCCAAGCCGACAGGGGAGTAGGCTACGAGCAGTACTTC.

The genes are TRBV27 and TRBJ2-7; D possibly corresponds to TRBD1 (5 bases). V lost 7 bases and J 0 bases, leaving 13 bases between the germline ends. CDR1 and CDR2 (germline): MNHEY, SMNVEV (reference sequence). The CDR3 spans 14 residues. The CDR3 DNA sequence: TGTGCCAGCATCAGTGACAGATCCTCCTACGAGCAGTACTTC. Protein product: CASISDRSSYEQYF.

In this sample, this clone turned up a few times. V usage is TRBV14 and J usage is TRBJ1-1; TRBD1 aligns across 8 bases. The CDR3 consists of 13 residues. Germline CDR1 is SGHDN and CDR2 is FVKESK. The V segment lost 4 bases and the J segment 3 bases; nucleotides outside the gene matches: 1. The CDR3: CASSPGGYTEAFF. Written as DNA, the CDR3 is TGTGCCAGCAGCCCAGGGGGCTACACTGAAGCTTTCTTT. Combining the CDR3 with reference TRBV14 and TRBJ1-1 gives the whole variable domain EAGVTQFPSHSVIEKGQTVTLRCDPISGHDNLYWYRRVMGKEIKFLLHFVKESKQDESGMPNNRFLAERTGGTYSTLKVQPAELEDSGVYFCASSPGGYTEAFFGQGTRLTVV.

The chain carries TRBV27 and TRBJ2-1; 10 nucleotides agree with TRBD1. Germline CDR1 and CDR2: MNHEY and SMNVEV (reference sequence). Trimming cost V 7 bases and J 6 bases; bases outside gene matches: 6. CDR3 length: 14 amino acids. The chain's CDR3 is CASNEWDRGNEQFF. In DNA form, the CDR3 reads TGTGCCAGCAACGAGTGGGACAGGGGCAATGAGCAGTTCTTC.

The genes are TRBV7-9 and TRBJ1-1; weak D call: TRBD1 (5 bases). The CDR3 runs to 13 residues. Trimming stripped 5 bases from V and 8 bases from J, with 15 bases between. The germline CDR1 and CDR2 sequences are SEHNR and FQNEAQ (reference sequence). The CDR3 coding sequence is TGTGCCAGCAGCCCCAACCGGAGGGACGAAGCTTTCTTT. This codes for CASSPNRRDEAFF.

The chain combines TRBV6-5 with TRBJ2-1; 9 bases agree with TRBD1. The germline V gene encodes CDR1 MNHEY and CDR2 SVGAGI. The CDR3 sequence is 13 residues long. V shed 8 bases and J 10 bases; nucleotides not matched to a gene: 9. In DNA form, the CDR3 reads TGTGCCAGCCGTATACAGGGGGCGTGGGAGCAGTTCTTC. It codes for CASRIQGAWEQFF.

This chain connects TRBV7-2 to TRBJ2-2; D is uncertain. The germline V gene has CDR1 SGHTA and CDR2 FQGNSA. The V and J ends lost 3 bases and 7 bases respectively, with 3 bases between them. The length of the CDR3 is 11 residues. CDR3 DNA: TGTGCCAGCAGCTTCAACGGGGAGCTGTTTTTT. Protein product: CASSFNGELFF. Full variable domain (missing parts from reference TRBV7-2 and TRBJ2-2): GAGVSQSPSNKVTEKGKDVELRCDPISGHTALYWYRQSLGQGLEFLIYFQGNSAPDKSGLPSDRFSAERTGGSVSTLTIQRTQQEDSAVYLCASSFNGELFFGEGSRLTVL.

This chain joins TRBV5-1 and TRBJ1-1; D is unresolved. Germline V lookup: CDR1 SGHRS, CDR2 YFSETQ. CDR3 length equals 13 residues. Trimming left V 4 bases short and J 5 bases short, with 12 bases between. This CDR3 is CASSPASMTEAFF. CDR3 DNA sequence: TGCGCCAGCAGCCCTGCGAGTATGACTGAAGCTTTCTTT. The full variable domain, rest sourced from reference TRBV5-1 and TRBJ1-1, is KAGVTQTPRYLIKTRGQQVTLSCSPISGHRSVSWYQQTPGQGLQFLFEYFSETQRNKGNFPGRFSGRQFSNSRSEMNVSTLELGDSALYLCASSPASMTEAFFGQGTRLTVV.

This CDR3 is CASSSTGAYGYTF. The DNA of the CDR3 is TGTGCCAGCAGCTCCACAGGGGCCTATGGCTACACCTTC. The genes are TRBV7-9 and TRBJ1-2; 7 nucleotides line up with TRBD1. J was trimmed by 4 bases and V by 4 bases; bases with no gene match: 3. The CDR3 is 13 amino acids. Germline assignment: CDR1 SEHNR and CDR2 FQNEAQ (reference sequence).

The chain couples TRBV2 to TRBJ2-5, with 7 bases fitting TRBD2. The CDR3 extends over 14 amino acids. J lost 2 bases, V lost 4 bases, and 4 bases had no gene match. In germline, CDR1 is SNHLY, CDR2 FYNNEI. CDR3 in amino acids: CASSAGTTQETQYF. In DNA form, the CDR3 reads TGTGCCAGCAGTGCCGGGACTACACAAGAGACCCAGTACTTC.

The rearrangement uses TRBV9 and TRBJ2-4; 9 nucleotides line up with TRBD2. CDR1 SGDLS and CDR2 YYNGEE come from the germline V gene. CDR3 size: 16 residues. The trim removed 4 bases at V and 7 bases at J, leaving 12 bases unmatched. The CDR3 nucleotides are TGTGCCAGCAGCACCCAGGGCGGGGGGGCGGGGAACATTCAGTACTTC. Translation: CASSTQGGGAGNIQYF.

This clone was counted between two and nine times. CDR3 bases: TGTGCCAGCAGCTCCCCGGGAAACACTGAAGCTTTCTTT. Residues: CASSSPGNTEAFF. The V call is TRBV5-4, the J call TRBJ1-1; no clear D. The ends were cut back, 3 bases at V and 2 bases at J, with 8 bases in the middle. The CDR3 runs to 13 residues. Germline assignment: CDR1 SGHNT and CDR2 YYREEE (reference sequence).

Here the CDR3 reads CSAGGERGKNIQYF. In nucleotides, the CDR3 is TGCAGCGCTGGTGGGGAGCGGGGCAAAAACATTCAGTACTTC. This chain links TRBV29-1 with TRBJ2-4, with 7 bases lining up with TRBD2. The ends lost 7 bases at V and 3 bases at J; junction bases unmatched: 9. The germline CDR1 and CDR2 sequences are SQVTM and ANQGSEA. The CDR3 sequence is 14 residues long.

This clone was counted only a few times. Germline is not matched at one junction end, which may reflect a read error. The J gene is TRBJ2-4, the V gene TRBV5-1; 7 bases align to TRBD1. The CDR3 length is 14 residues. Germline values: CDR1 SGHRS, CDR2 YFSETQ. CDR3 residues: CASSLGTAQNIQYF. DNA for the CDR3: TGCGCCAGCAGCTTAGGGACAGCCCAAAACATTCAGTACTTC.

The rearrangement joins TRBV2 to TRBJ1-6, with a possible D match to TRBD1 (6 bases). CDR3 length: 15 amino acids. The V and J ends lost 6 bases and 3 bases respectively, with 12 bases between them. CDR1 and CDR2 from the germline V gene are SNHLY and FYNNEI. CDR3 region: CASSDQGIYNSPLHF. The CDR3 nucleotides are TGTGCCAGCAGCGATCAGGGGATCTATAATTCACCCCTCCACTTT.

Only a few counts were recorded for this clone. The V call is TRBV4-1, the J call TRBJ2-7; TRBD1 matches 9 bases. Germline lookup yields CDR1 MGHRA and CDR2 YSYEKL. Germline trimming cut 1 base from V and 2 bases from J; bases unmatched to any gene: 3. The CDR3 is 15 residues long. The CDR3 spells CASSQGQGGTYEQYF. The CDR3 coding sequence is TGCGCCAGCAGCCAAGGACAGGGGGGGACCTACGAGCAGTACTTC.

The V call is TRBV25-1, the J call TRBJ1-1; a possible D gene is TRBD1 (5 bases). The V gene lost 4 bases and the J gene lost 0 bases, with 9 bases spanning the gap. The CDR3 is 14 amino acids. Germline V CDR1 and CDR2: MGHDK, SYGVNS. The CDR3 bases are TGTGCCAGCAGTGGGTGGGGCATGAACACTGAAGCTTTCTTT. It encodes CASSGWGMNTEAFF.

The chain uses TRBV7-6 and TRBJ1-1, with TRBD1 as a possible D gene (6 bases). CDR1 SGHVS and CDR2 FNYEAQ come from the germline V gene. The CDR3 extends over 18 amino acids. V was shortened by 1 base and J by 1 base, with 19 bases between the two germline ends. The DNA of the CDR3 is TGTGCCAGCAGCTTAGTGCAACAGGGCCTTACCTCGAACACTGAAGCTTTCTTT. Its translation: CASSLVQQGLTSNTEAFF. Complete variable domain (other parts from reference TRBV7-6 and TRBJ1-1): GAGVSQSPRYKVTKRGQDVALRCDPISGHVSLYWYRQALGQGPEFLTYFNYEAQQDKSGLPNDRFSAERPEGSISTLTIQRTEQRDSAMYRCASSLVQQGLTSNTEAFFGQGTRLTVV.

This chain joins TRBV27 and TRBJ2-5; 9 positions agree with TRBD2. The trim removed 6 bases at V and 5 bases at J, leaving 4 bases unmatched. Per germline, CDR1 MNHEY and CDR2 SMNVEV (reference sequence). There are 13 residues in the CDR3. CDR3: CASSAGGWETQYF. The CDR3 DNA reads TGTGCCAGCAGCGCGGGGGGGTGGGAGACCCAGTACTTC.

The chain employs TRBV5-8 and TRBJ2-5; 7 positions agree with TRBD1. V gave up 3 bases and J gave up 5 bases; unmatched junction bases: 10. Germline lookup yields CDR1 SGHTS and CDR2 YDEGEE. The CDR3 totals 15 residues. The CDR3 is CASSSDREREETQYF. CDR3 in DNA: TGTGCCAGCAGCTCTGACAGGGAGAGGGAGGAGACCCAGTACTTC.

CDR3 amino acids: CASSPGQGSYNEQFF. DNA of the CDR3: TGCGCCAGCAGCCCCGGACAGGGTTCTTACAATGAGCAGTTCTTC. The chain combines TRBV4-3 with TRBJ2-1; 8 bases align to TRBD1. The CDR3 has 15 residues. Germline V CDR1 and CDR2: LGHNA, YSLEER. V shed 4 bases, J shed 4 bases, and the junction held 6 bases outside the gene matches.

The chain is built from TRBV9 and TRBJ2-1; 12 bases align to TRBD2. The CDR3 loop spans 16 amino acids. V dropped 3 bases and J dropped 7; count of bases not matched to a gene: 8. Germline assignment: CDR1 SGDLS and CDR2 YYNGEE. In DNA, the CDR3 is TGTGCCAGCAGCGCCCTAGCGGGGGGGTTGGGGAATGAGCAGTTCTTC. Protein product: CASSALAGGLGNEQFF.

The rearrangement joins TRBV10-3 to TRBJ1-3; D ambiguous. Trimming pared 5 bases from V and 3 bases from J, leaving 8 bases between. Germline V gene sequence: CDR1 ENHRY, CDR2 SYGVKD. This CDR3 contains 13 residues. CDR3 sequence reads: CAISSRDGNTIYF. In nucleotides, the CDR3 is TGTGCCATCAGTTCACGAGATGGAAACACCATATATTTT.

The CDR3 region has the DNA TGTGCCAGCAGTGATCCCTTCGAGCAGTACTTC. The encoded protein is CASSDPFEQYF. The V call is TRBV25-1, the J call TRBJ2-7; D remains unclear. V lost 3 bases to trimming and J lost 6 bases, with 6 bases between them. The germline V gene encodes CDR1 MGHDK and CDR2 SYGVNS. This CDR3 region has 11 residues.